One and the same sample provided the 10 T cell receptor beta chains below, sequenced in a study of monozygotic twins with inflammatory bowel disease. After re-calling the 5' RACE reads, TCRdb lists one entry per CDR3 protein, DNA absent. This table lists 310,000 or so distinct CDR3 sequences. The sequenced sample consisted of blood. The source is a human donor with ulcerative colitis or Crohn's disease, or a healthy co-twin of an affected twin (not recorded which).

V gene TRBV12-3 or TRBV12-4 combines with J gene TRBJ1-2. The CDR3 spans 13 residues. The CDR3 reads CASSLGTNYGYTF.

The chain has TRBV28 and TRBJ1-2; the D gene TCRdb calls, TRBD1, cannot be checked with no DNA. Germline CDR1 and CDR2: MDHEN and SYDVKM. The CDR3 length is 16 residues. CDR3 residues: CASSEPRGTGDYGYTF.

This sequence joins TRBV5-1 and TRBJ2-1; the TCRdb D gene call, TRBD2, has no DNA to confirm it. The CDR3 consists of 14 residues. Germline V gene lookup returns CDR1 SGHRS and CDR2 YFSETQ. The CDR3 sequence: CATSGPGPYNEQFF.

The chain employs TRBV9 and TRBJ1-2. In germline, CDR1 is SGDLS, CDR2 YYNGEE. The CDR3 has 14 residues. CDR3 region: CASSVGWGNYGYTF.

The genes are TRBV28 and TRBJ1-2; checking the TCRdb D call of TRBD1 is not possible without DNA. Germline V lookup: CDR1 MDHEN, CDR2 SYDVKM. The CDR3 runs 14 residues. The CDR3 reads CASSRDLAHYGYTF.

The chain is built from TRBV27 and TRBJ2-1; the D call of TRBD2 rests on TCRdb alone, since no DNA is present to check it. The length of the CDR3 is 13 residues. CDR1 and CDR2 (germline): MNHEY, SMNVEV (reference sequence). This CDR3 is CASRASGRDEQFF.

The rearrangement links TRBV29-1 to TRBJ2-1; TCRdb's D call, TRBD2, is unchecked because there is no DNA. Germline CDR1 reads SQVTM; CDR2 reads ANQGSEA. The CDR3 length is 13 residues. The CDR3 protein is CSVGAGGYNEQFF.

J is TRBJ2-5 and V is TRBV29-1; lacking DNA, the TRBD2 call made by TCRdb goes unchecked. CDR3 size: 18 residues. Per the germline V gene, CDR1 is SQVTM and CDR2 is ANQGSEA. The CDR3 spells CSVPPLAGGGGYQETQYF.

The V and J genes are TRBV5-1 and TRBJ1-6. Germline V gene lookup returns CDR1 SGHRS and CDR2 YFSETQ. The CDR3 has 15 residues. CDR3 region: CASSFGSSYNSPLHF.

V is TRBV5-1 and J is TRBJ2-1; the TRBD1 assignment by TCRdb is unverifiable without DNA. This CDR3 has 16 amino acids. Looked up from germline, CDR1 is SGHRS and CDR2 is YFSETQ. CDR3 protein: CASSLGTLSSYNEQFF.